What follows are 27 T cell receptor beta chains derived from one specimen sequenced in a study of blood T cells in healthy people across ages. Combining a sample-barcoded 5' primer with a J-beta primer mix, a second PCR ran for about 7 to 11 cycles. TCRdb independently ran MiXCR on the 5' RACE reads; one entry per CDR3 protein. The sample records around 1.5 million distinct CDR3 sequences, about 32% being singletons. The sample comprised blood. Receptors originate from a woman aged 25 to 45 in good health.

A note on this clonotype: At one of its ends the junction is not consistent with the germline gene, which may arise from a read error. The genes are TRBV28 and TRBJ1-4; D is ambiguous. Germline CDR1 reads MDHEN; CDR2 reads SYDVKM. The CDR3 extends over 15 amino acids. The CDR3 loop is CVSSNRVPVNEKLFF. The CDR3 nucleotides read TGTGTCAGCAGTAACCGAGTACCCGTTAATGAAAAACTGTTTTTT.

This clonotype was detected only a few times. The CDR3 coding sequence is TGTGCCAGCAGTTGGGGTGGCGGGAGGGCCAGAGAGACCCAGTACTTC. Translation: CASSWGGGRARETQYF. The V gene is TRBV27, the J gene TRBJ2-5, with 9 bases fitting TRBD2. V lost 4 bases and J lost 4; bases outside the gene matches: 10. Germline lookup yields CDR1 MNHEY and CDR2 SMNVEV (reference sequence). The CDR3 covers 16 residues.

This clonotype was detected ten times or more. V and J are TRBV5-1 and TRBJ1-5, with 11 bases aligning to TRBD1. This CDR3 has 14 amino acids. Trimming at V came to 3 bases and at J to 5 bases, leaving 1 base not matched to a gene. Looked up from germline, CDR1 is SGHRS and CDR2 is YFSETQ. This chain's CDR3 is CASSSGQGDQPQHF. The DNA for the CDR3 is TGCGCCAGCAGCTCGGGACAGGGGGATCAGCCCCAGCATTTT.

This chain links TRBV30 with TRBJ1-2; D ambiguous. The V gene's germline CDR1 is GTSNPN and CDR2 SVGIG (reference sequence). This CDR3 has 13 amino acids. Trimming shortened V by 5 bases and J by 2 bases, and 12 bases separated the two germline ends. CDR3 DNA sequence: TGTGCCTGGGTGCGGACTCGCAACTATGGCTACACCTTC. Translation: CAWVRTRNYGYTF.

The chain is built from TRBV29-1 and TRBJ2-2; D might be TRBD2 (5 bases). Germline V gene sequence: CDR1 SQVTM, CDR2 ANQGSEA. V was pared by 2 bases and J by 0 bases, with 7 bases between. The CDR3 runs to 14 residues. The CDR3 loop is CSVEPGTNTGELFF. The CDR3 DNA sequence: TGCAGCGTTGAACCGGGGACGAACACCGGGGAGCTGTTTTTT.

This chain's CDR3 is CASSLESGQYF. CDR3 DNA sequence: TGTGCCAGCAGCTTAGAAAGCGGGCAGTATTTT. The chain carries TRBV13 and TRBJ2-3; TRBD2 is a possible D gene (5 bases). The CDR3 has 11 amino acids. CDR1 is PRHDT, CDR2 FYEKMQ, per germline (reference sequence). Deletions cut 1 base from V and 11 bases from J, with 7 bases between.

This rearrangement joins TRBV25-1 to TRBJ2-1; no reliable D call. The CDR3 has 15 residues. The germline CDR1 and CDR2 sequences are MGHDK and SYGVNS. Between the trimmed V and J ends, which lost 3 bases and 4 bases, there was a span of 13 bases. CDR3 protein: CASSDELGLYNEQFF. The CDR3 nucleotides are TGTGCCAGCAGTGACGAACTGGGCTTATACAATGAGCAGTTCTTC.

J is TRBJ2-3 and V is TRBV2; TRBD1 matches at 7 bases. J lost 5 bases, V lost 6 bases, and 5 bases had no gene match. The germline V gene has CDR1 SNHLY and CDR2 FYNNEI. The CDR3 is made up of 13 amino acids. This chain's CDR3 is CASRANRGDTQYF. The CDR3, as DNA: TGTGCCAGCAGGGCGAACAGGGGAGATACGCAGTATTTT.

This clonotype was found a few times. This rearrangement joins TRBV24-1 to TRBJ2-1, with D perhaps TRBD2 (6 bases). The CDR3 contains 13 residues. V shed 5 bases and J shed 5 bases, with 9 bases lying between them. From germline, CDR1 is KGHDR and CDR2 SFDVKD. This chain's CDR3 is CATSAGGHNEQFF. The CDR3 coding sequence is TGTGCCACCAGTGCAGGAGGGCACAATGAGCAGTTCTTC.

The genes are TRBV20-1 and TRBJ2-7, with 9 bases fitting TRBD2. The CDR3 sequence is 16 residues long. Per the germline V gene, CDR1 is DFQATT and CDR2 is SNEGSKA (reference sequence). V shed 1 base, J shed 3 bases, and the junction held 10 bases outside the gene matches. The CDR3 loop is CSARGESSGRCYEQYF. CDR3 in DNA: TGCAGTGCTAGAGGAGAGAGTAGCGGGAGATGCTACGAGCAGTACTTC.

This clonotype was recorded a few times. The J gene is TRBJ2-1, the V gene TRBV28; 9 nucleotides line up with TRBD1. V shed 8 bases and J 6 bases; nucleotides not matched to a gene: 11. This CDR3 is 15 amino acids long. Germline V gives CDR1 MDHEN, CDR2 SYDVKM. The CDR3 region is CASDTTGGNGNEQFF. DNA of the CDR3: TGTGCCAGCGATACGACAGGGGGAAACGGCAATGAGCAGTTCTTC.

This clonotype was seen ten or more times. CDR3 sequence reads: CASSFTGGSSYNEQFF. CDR3 bases: TGCGCCAGCAGCTTTACGGGAGGCAGCTCCTACAATGAGCAGTTCTTC. The chain has TRBV5-1 and TRBJ2-1, with 7 bases aligning to TRBD2. Germline-derived CDR1 and CDR2 are SGHRS and YFSETQ. Germline trimming cut 2 bases from V and 0 bases from J; bases unmatched to any gene: 5. The CDR3 sequence is 16 residues long.

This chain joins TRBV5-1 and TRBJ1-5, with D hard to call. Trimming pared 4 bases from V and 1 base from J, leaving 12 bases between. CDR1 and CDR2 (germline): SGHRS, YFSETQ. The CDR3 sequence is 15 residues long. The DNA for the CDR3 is TGCGCCAGCAGCAGAGACTCCGGGAGCAATCAGCCCCAGCATTTT. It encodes CASSRDSGSNQPQHF. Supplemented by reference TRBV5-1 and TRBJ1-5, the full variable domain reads KAGVTQTPRYLIKTRGQQVTLSCSPISGHRSVSWYQQTPGQGLQFLFEYFSETQRNKGNFPGRFSGRQFSNSRSEMNVSTLELGDSALYLCASSRDSGSNQPQHFGDGTRLSIL.

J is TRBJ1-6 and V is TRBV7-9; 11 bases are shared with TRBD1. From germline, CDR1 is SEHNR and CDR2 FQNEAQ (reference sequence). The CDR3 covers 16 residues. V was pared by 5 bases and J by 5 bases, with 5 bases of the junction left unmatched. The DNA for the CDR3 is TGTGCCAGCAGCGGGACAGGGGGGAACGATAATTCACCCCTCCACTTT. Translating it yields CASSGTGGNDNSPLHF.

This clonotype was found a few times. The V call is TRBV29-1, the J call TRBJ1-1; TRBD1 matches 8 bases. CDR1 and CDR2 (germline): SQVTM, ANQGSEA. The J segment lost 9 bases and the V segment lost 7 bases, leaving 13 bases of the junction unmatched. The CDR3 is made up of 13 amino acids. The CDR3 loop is CSATIDRGQKAFF. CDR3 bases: TGCAGCGCTACCATCGACAGGGGCCAAAAAGCTTTCTTT.

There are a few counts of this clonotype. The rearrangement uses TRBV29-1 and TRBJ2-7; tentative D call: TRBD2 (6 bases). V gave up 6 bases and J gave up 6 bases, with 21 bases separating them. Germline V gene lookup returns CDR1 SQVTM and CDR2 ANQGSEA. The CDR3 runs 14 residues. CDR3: CSVQRGGEKGEQYF. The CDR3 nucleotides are TGCAGCGTCCAAAGGGGCGGGGAAAAGGGCGAGCAGTACTTC.

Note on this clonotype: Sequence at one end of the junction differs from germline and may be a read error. The CDR3, as DNA: TGCGCCAGCAATGTAGGAGCAGTAACCTACTCTGAGGCCAACGTCCTGACTTTC. Translated, it gives CASNVGAVTYSEANVLTF. This chain joins TRBV9 and TRBJ2-6; no reliable D call. Germline CDR1 SGDLS, CDR2 YYNGEE. CDR3 size: 18 residues.

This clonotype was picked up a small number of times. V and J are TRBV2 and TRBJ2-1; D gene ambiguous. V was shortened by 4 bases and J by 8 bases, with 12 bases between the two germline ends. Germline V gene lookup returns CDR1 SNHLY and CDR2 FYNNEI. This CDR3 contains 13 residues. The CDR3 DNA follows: TGTGCCAGCAGTGTCCGACCAGTCTATGAGCAGTTCTTC. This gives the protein CASSVRPVYEQFF.

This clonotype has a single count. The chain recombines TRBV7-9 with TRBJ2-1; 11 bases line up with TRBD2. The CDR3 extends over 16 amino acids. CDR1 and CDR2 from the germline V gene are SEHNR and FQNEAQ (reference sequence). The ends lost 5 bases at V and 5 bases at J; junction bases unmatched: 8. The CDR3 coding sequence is TGTGCCAGCAGCCGGACCGGGACTAGCGGAAACAATGAGCAGTTCTTC. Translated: CASSRTGTSGNNEQFF.

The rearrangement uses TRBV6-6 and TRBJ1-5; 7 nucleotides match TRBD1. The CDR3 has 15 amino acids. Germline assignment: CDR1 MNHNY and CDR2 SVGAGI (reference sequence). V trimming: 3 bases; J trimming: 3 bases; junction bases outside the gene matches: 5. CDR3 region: CASSYGDSFNQPQHF. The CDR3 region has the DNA TGTGCCAGCAGTTATGGGGACAGCTTCAATCAGCCCCAGCATTTT.

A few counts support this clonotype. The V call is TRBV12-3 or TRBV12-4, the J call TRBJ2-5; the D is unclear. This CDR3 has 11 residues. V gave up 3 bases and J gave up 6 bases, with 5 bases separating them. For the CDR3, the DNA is TGTGCCAGCAGTTTGCAGCAGACCCAGTACTTC. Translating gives CASSLQQTQYF.

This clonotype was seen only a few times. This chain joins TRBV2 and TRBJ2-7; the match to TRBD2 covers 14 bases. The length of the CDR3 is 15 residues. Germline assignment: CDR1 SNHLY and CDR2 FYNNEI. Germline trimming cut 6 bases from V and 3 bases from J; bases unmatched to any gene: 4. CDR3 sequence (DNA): TGTGCCAGCAGGGGACTAGCGGGAGCTGTCTACGAGCAGTACTTC. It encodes CASRGLAGAVYEQYF.

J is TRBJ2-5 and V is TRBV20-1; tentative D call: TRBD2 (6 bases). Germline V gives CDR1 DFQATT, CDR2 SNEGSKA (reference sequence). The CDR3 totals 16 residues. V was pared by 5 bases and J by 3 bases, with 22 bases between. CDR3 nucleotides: TGCAGTGCTCTACCGGTGGGCGGGGAGAAAGAAGAGACCCAGTACTTC. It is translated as CSALPVGGEKEETQYF.

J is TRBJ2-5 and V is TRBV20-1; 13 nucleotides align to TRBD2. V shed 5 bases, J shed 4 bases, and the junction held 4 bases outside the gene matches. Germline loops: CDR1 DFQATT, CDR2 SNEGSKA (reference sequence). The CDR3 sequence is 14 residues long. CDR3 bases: TGCAGTGCTCCGGGACTAGCGGGATCAGAGACCCAGTACTTC. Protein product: CSAPGLAGSETQYF.

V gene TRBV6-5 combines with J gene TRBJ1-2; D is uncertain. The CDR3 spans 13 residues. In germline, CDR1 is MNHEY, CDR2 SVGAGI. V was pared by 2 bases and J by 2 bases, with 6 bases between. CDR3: CASSYGLNYGYTF. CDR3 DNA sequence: TGTGCCAGCAGTTACGGCCTAAACTATGGCTACACCTTC.

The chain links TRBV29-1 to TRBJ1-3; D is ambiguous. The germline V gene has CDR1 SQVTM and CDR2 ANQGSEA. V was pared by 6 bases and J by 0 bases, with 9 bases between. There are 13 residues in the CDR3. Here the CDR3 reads CSVGPSSGNTIYF. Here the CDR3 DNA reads TGCAGCGTCGGGCCATCCTCTGGAAACACCATATATTTT.

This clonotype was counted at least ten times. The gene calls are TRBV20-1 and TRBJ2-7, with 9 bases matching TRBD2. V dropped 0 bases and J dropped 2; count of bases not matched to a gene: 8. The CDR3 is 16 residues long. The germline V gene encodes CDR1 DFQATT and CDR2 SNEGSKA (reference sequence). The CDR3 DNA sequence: TGCAGTGCTAGAGACGCGGGGTCTAGCGGGACCTACGAGCAGTACTTC. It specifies CSARDAGSSGTYEQYF.